What follows are 32 T cell receptor beta chains derived from one specimen sequenced in a study of graft-versus-host responses after intestinal transplantation. Their antigens remain unidentified. Clones were sequenced by immunoSEQ multiplex PCR, and TCRdb holds only the in-frame ones, with some missing. The sample has about 120,000 clones, about 93% seen once. The source was unstimulated CD4+ T cells sorted from spleen or lymph node cells, collected before intestinal transplant. These receptors all stem from a human donor who received an intestinal transplant.

V gene TRBV19 combines with J gene TRBJ1-2; 7 bases line up with TRBD1. The CDR3 is made up of 15 amino acids. Germline V lookup: CDR1 LNHDA, CDR2 SQIVND (reference sequence). Unmatched junction bases numbered 15, after V lost 7 bases and J lost 7 bases. The CDR3 DNA reads TGTGCCAGTATCAGGACAGGCGGTGCTATTGGTGGCTACACCTTC. It specifies CASIRTGGAIGGYTF.

The chain has TRBV5-8 and TRBJ1-1; tentatively, D is TRBD1 (6 bases). This CDR3 spans 13 amino acids. V gave up 4 bases and J gave up 11 bases, with 18 bases separating them. Looked up from germline, CDR1 is SGHTS and CDR2 is YDEGEE. The CDR3 bases are TGTGCCAGCAGCCTACCGGGGGGCCGGATTGCTTTCTTT. Translating gives CASSLPGGRIAFF.

V gene TRBV4-1 combines with J gene TRBJ2-7; D not certain. Trimming pared 0 bases from V and 4 bases from J, leaving 4 bases between. This CDR3 contains 12 residues. Germline V lookup: CDR1 MGHRA, CDR2 YSYEKL. The CDR3 DNA is TGCGCCAGCAGCCAAGATCGGTACGAGCAGTACTTC. Amino acid sequence: CASSQDRYEQYF.

This clone was picked up one time. This chain uses TRBV11-2 with TRBJ2-1, with 10 bases lining up with TRBD2. The junction had 8 bases not matched to a gene; V was cut back by 5 bases and J by 10 bases. Germline-derived CDR1 and CDR2 are SGHAT and FQNNGV. The CDR3 covers 14 residues. CDR3 DNA: TGTGCCAGCAGCCTCCAGCGGGAGGGAAGAGAGCAGTTCTTC. Translation: CASSLQREGREQFF.

The rearrangement joins TRBV6-1 to TRBJ1-3; D is ambiguous. The CDR3 totals 15 residues. V shed 5 bases and J shed 0 bases, with 11 bases lying between them. The germline V gene has CDR1 MNHNS and CDR2 SASEGT. In DNA, the CDR3 is TGTGCCAGCAGTTTCACAGAAAACTCTGGAAACACCATATATTTT. It specifies CASSFTENSGNTIYF.

The chain joins TRBV19 to TRBJ1-3; D not certain. V was shortened by 3 bases and J by 5 bases, with 8 bases between the two germline ends. The CDR3 consists of 13 residues. Germline CDR1 reads LNHDA; CDR2 reads SQIVND (reference sequence). The CDR3 DNA sequence: TGTGCCAGTAGTATGAACTTCCGAAACACCATATATTTT. Translated: CASSMNFRNTIYF.

The J gene is TRBJ2-2, the V gene TRBV6-5, with 13 nucleotides matching TRBD2. The length of the CDR3 is 16 residues. CDR1 is MNHEY and CDR2 is SVGAGI in the germline V gene. Trimming at V came to 4 bases and at J to 7 bases, leaving 6 bases not matched to a gene. The DNA for the CDR3 is TGTGCCAGCAGTTCTCGGACTAGCGGGAGAGACGGGGAGCTGTTTTTT. Protein product: CASSSRTSGRDGELFF.

The chain is built from TRBV5-1 and TRBJ2-7, with TRBD1 matching over 10 bases. V lost 4 bases to trimming and J lost 3 bases; unmatched junction nucleotides: 7. The CDR3 runs 15 residues. Looked up from germline, CDR1 is SGHRS and CDR2 is YFSETQ. CDR3 DNA sequence: TGCGCCAGCAGCAGGGGACAGGGGACGATCTACGAGCAGTACTTC. The encoded protein is CASSRGQGTIYEQYF.

DNA for the CDR3: TGTGCCATCAGGGCGCAGGGAAATAATGAAAAACTGTTTTTT. Translating gives CAIRAQGNNEKLFF. The V and J genes are TRBV10-3 and TRBJ1-4; a possible D gene is TRBD1 (5 bases). This CDR3 is 14 amino acids long. Germline CDR1 reads ENHRY; CDR2 reads SYGVKD. Trimming removed 6 bases at V and 4 bases at J, with 12 bases between.

The J gene is TRBJ2-5, the V gene TRBV5-4; 13 bases line up with TRBD2. CDR1 is SGHNT and CDR2 is YYREEE in the germline V gene (reference sequence). The CDR3 extends over 15 amino acids. Trimming removed 4 bases from V and 2 bases from J; junction bases left unmatched: 2. This CDR3 reads CASSQTSGRQETQYF. The CDR3 nucleotides are TGTGCCAGCAGCCAGACTAGCGGGAGGCAAGAGACCCAGTACTTC.

J is TRBJ1-5 and V is TRBV27; D gene unclear. The CDR3 runs 13 residues. CDR1 is MNHEY, CDR2 SMNVEV, per germline (reference sequence). V was cut by 5 bases and J by 2 bases, with 7 bases left in between. CDR3 nucleotide sequence: TGTGCCAGCAGTGGGGTTGGCAATCAGCCCCAGCATTTT. Translated, it gives CASSGVGNQPQHF.

The chain carries TRBV19 and TRBJ1-1; 8 nucleotides agree with TRBD1. With 3 bases clipped from V and 1 base from J, the junction kept 7 bases outside the gene matches. The CDR3 is 16 amino acids. Germline V lookup: CDR1 LNHDA, CDR2 SQIVND (reference sequence). The DNA for the CDR3 is TGTGCCAGTAGTATCTATGGGGACAGGAGGAACACTGAAGCTTTCTTT. Translation gives CASSIYGDRRNTEAFF. Full variable domain (outside the CDR3, taken from reference TRBV19 and TRBJ1-1): DGGITQSPKYLFRKEGQNVTLSCEQNLNHDAMYWYRQDPGQGLRLIYYSQIVNDFQKGDIAEGYSVSREKKESFPLTVTSAQKNPTAFYLCASSIYGDRRNTEAFFGQGTRLTVV.

The chain employs TRBV23-1 and TRBJ2-1; D remains unclear. TRBV23-1 is an open reading frame whose function is uncertain. Trimming removed 6 bases at V and 2 bases at J, with 17 bases between. The CDR3 runs to 16 residues. The CDR3 DNA reads as TGCGCCAGCAGGTCCTCCTTGTTGTTACCCTACAATGAGCAGTTCTTC. This codes for CASRSSLLLPYNEQFF.

The rearrangement joins TRBV9 to TRBJ1-2; D is unresolved. The CDR3 runs to 16 residues. Germline CDR1 SGDLS, CDR2 YYNGEE. The V gene lost 0 bases and the J gene lost 2 bases, with 14 bases spanning the gap. The CDR3 coding sequence is TGTGCCAGCAGCGTAGGTTTTGGTGACACCAACTATGGCTACACCTTC. Translating gives CASSVGFGDTNYGYTF.

The V gene is TRBV9, the J gene TRBJ2-1, with TRBD1 identical over 10 bases. The CDR3 runs 18 residues. Germline V gives CDR1 SGDLS, CDR2 YYNGEE. J lost 3 bases, V lost 0 bases, and 9 bases had no gene match. CDR3 coding DNA: TGTGCCAGCAGCGTAGTAGGGGACAGGGGTCTAAGCTACAATGAGCAGTTCTTC. It codes for CASSVVGDRGLSYNEQFF.

This clone is a singleton in its sample. The gene calls are TRBV7-9 and TRBJ2-2; a weak D match, TRBD1 (6 bases). The germline CDR1 and CDR2 sequences are SEHNR and FQNEAQ (reference sequence). This CDR3 has 16 residues. Trimming pared 5 bases from V and 4 bases from J, leaving 17 bases between. CDR3 residues: CASSTNPGARTGELFF. In nucleotides, the CDR3 is TGTGCCAGCAGCACGAATCCAGGGGCCCGCACCGGGGAGCTGTTTTTT.

The chain joins TRBV6-5 to TRBJ2-7; D remains ambiguous. Germline lookup yields CDR1 MNHEY and CDR2 SVGAGI. The CDR3 sequence is 13 residues long. V shed 6 bases and J shed 1 base, with 10 bases lying between them. The CDR3 sequence is CASSRPKSYEQYF. The CDR3, as DNA: TGTGCCAGCAGCCGCCCAAAATCCTACGAGCAGTACTTC.

This chain connects TRBV2 to TRBJ2-3, with 10 bases that match TRBD2. Trimming removed 8 bases from V and 3 bases from J; junction bases left unmatched: 14. Germline CDR1 is SNHLY and CDR2 is FYNNEI. CDR3 length equals 17 residues. The CDR3 here is CASGRIAGGKGTDTQYF. The CDR3, as DNA: TGTGCCAGCGGTCGAATAGCGGGAGGAAAAGGGACAGATACGCAGTATTTT. Supplemented by reference TRBV2 and TRBJ2-3, the full variable domain reads EPEVTQTPSHQVTQMGQEVILRCVPISNHLYFYWYRQILGQKVEFLVSFYNNEISEKSEIFDDQFSVERPDGSNFTLKIRSTKLEDSAMYFCASGRIAGGKGTDTQYFGPGTRLTVL.

The chain recombines TRBV5-6 with TRBJ1-2; D remains ambiguous. The length of the CDR3 is 13 residues. Germline values: CDR1 SGHDT, CDR2 YYEEEE. Trimming took 1 base from V and 7 from J, leaving 11 bases between them. CDR3 loop: CASSLLSVSGYTF. The CDR3, as DNA: TGTGCCAGCAGCTTGCTCAGCGTTAGTGGCTACACCTTC.

The chain recombines TRBV7-9 with TRBJ2-7; no reliable D call. This CDR3 has 14 amino acids. Germline CDR1 reads SEHNR; CDR2 reads FQNEAQ (reference sequence). The V end was cut by 2 bases, the J end by 7 bases, with 15 bases between. The chain's CDR3 is CASSLTLGRLEQYF. The CDR3 DNA sequence: TGTGCCAGCAGCTTAACCCTAGGTCGGCTGGAGCAGTACTTC. The whole variable domain, filled in from reference TRBV7-9 and TRBJ2-7, reads DTGVSQNPRHKITKRGQNVTFRCDPISEHNRLYWYRQTLGQGPEFLTYFQNEAQLEKSRLLSDRFSAERPKGSFSTLEIQRTEQGDSAMYLCASSLTLGRLEQYFGPGTRLTVT.

The chain has TRBV6-1 and TRBJ2-3, with D perhaps matching TRBD1 or TRBD2 (5 bases each). Germline CDR1 reads MNHNS; CDR2 reads SASEGT. Trimming shortened V by 6 bases and J by 2 bases, and 15 bases separated the two germline ends. The CDR3 is made up of 15 amino acids. CDR3 coding DNA: TGTGCCAGCAGCCCTATCTCCGGGGCCACAGATACGCAGTATTTT. The encoded protein is CASSPISGATDTQYF.

The chain links TRBV5-1 to TRBJ1-3, with D maybe TRBD1 (6 bases). Looked up from germline, CDR1 is SGHRS and CDR2 is YFSETQ. V was shortened by 3 bases and J by 4 bases, with 14 bases between the two germline ends. This CDR3 is built from 15 residues. CDR3 bases: TGCGCCAGCAGCTCCTCCACAGGGTTCGGAAACACCATATATTTT. Protein sequence: CASSSSTGFGNTIYF.

This chain connects TRBV29-1 to TRBJ2-5; 7 bases map to TRBD2. This CDR3 has 13 amino acids. V shed 4 bases, J shed 4 bases, and the junction held 6 bases outside the gene matches. Germline V gene data show CDR1 as SQVTM and CDR2 as ANQGSEA. The CDR3 DNA reads as TGCAGCGTTGTGCGGGGGTCGGGAGAGACCCAGTACTTC. It yields the protein CSVVRGSGETQYF. Drawing the rest from reference TRBV29-1 and TRBJ2-5, the complete variable domain is SAVISQKPSRDICQRGTSLTIQCQVDSQVTMMFWYRQQPGQSLTLIATANQGSEATYESGFVIDKFPISRPNLTFSTLTVSNMSPEDSSIYLCSVVRGSGETQYFGPGTRLLVL.

This chain joins TRBV9 and TRBJ2-1; D is ambiguous. Germline CDR1 and CDR2: SGDLS and YYNGEE. Trimming left V 2 bases short and J 0 bases short, with 9 bases between. The CDR3 consists of 15 residues. The CDR3: CASSVSTSSYNEQFF. In DNA, the CDR3 is TGTGCCAGCAGCGTTAGCACGAGCTCCTACAATGAGCAGTTCTTC.

The gene calls are TRBV30 and TRBJ1-5; no reliable D call. Germline CDR1 reads GTSNPN; CDR2 reads SVGIG (reference sequence). The CDR3 covers 16 residues. V was pared by 0 bases and J by 2 bases, with 14 bases between. CDR3 loop: CAWSVDKDLGNQPQHF. The CDR3 coding sequence is TGTGCCTGGAGTGTAGATAAGGACCTAGGCAATCAGCCCCAGCATTTT.

The V call is TRBV27, the J call TRBJ2-5, with 9 bases lining up with TRBD1. CDR3 length equals 15 residues. Germline V CDR1 and CDR2: MNHEY, SMNVEV (reference sequence). The junction had 7 bases not matched to a gene; V was cut back by 4 bases and J by 4 bases. CDR3 in amino acids: CASSSSTGGGETQYF. Here the CDR3 DNA reads TGTGCCAGCAGTTCCTCGACAGGGGGAGGAGAGACCCAGTACTTC.

This clone appeared once. The genes are TRBV5-8 and TRBJ2-5, with D unclear. In germline, CDR1 is SGHTS, CDR2 YDEGEE. V gave up 0 bases and J gave up 5 bases, with 8 bases separating them. The CDR3 has 13 residues. The CDR3 nucleotides read TGTGCCAGCAGCTTGGGGGTTATGGAGACCCAGTACTTC. Amino acids: CASSLGVMETQYF.

This clone was counted only a few times. The V gene is TRBV7-6, the J gene TRBJ2-1; D remains ambiguous. The CDR3 is made up of 12 amino acids. Germline assignment: CDR1 SGHVS and CDR2 FNYEAQ. The V gene lost 7 bases and the J gene lost 2 bases, with 6 bases spanning the gap. In DNA, the CDR3 is TGTGCCAGCAAGTCCCCCTACAATGAGCAGTTCTTC. Its translation is CASKSPYNEQFF.

The chain has TRBV7-2 and TRBJ2-7; 12 bases line up with TRBD2. V shed 6 bases, J shed 9 bases, and the junction held 9 bases outside the gene matches. The CDR3 is made up of 14 amino acids. Germline V gives CDR1 SGHTA, CDR2 FQGNSA. As DNA, the CDR3 is TGTGCCAGCAGGTCGACTAGCGGGAGTGCGAGGCAGTACTTC. This codes for CASRSTSGSARQYF.

The chain carries TRBV5-6 and TRBJ2-1, with TRBD1 matching over 7 bases. The CDR3 is 17 residues long. The V gene's germline CDR1 is SGHDT and CDR2 YYEEEE. Trimming cost V 5 bases and J 0 bases; bases outside gene matches: 11. CDR3 sequence reads: CASRLTGWTGSYNEQFF. CDR3 DNA sequence: TGTGCCAGCAGATTAACCGGGTGGACAGGCTCCTACAATGAGCAGTTCTTC. Together with reference TRBV5-6 and TRBJ2-1, the CDR3 gives the full variable domain: DAGVTQSPTHLIKTRGQQVTLRCSPKSGHDTVSWYQQALGQGPQFIFQYYEEEERQRGNFPDRFSGHQFPNYSSELNVNALLLGDSALYLCASRLTGWTGSYNEQFFGPGTRLTVL.

The chain uses TRBV7-9 and TRBJ2-1; D might be TRBD2 (6 bases). With 5 bases removed from V and 7 bases from J, the gap between germline ends came to 21 bases. Germline lookup yields CDR1 SEHNR and CDR2 FQNEAQ (reference sequence). The CDR3 contains 16 residues. In DNA, the CDR3 is TGTGCCAGCAGCCCTTCGGGACTTGGCCTAGGTAATGAGCAGTTCTTC. Amino acids: CASSPSGLGLGNEQFF.

This chain links TRBV28 with TRBJ1-1; D might be TRBD1 (6 bases). The germline CDR1 and CDR2 sequences are MDHEN and SYDVKM. V lost 8 bases, J lost 0 bases, and 25 bases lay in between. The length of the CDR3 is 18 residues. The CDR3 DNA is TGTGCCAGCCTAAAGTTGGCAGGGGTGATTATAATGAACACTGAAGCTTTCTTT. Its protein is CASLKLAGVIIMNTEAFF.